This TCR beta chain comes out of a study of monozygotic twins with inflammatory bowel disease. CDR3 length: 16 residues. Germline CDR1 reads SGHRS; CDR2 reads YFSETQ. For each CDR3 protein, TCRdb gives one entry from its re-call of the 5' RACE reads, without DNA. Listed are approximately 380,000 distinct CDR3 sequences; 2.5% to 3% falls within the top ten. The sequencing sample was made of blood. V is TRBV5-1 and J is TRBJ1-1; TCRdb indicates TRBD1, and absent DNA this call remains unverified. This sequence was found in a human donor with ulcerative colitis or Crohn's disease, or a healthy co-twin of an affected twin (not recorded which). CDR3 region: CASSLAPLQAFTEAFF. The full variable domain, completed using reference TRBV5-1 and TRBJ1-1, is KAGVTQTPRYLIKTRGQQVTLSCSPISGHRSVSWYQQTPGQGLQFLFEYFSETQRNKGNFPGRFSGRQFSNSRSEMNVSTLELGDSALYLCASSLAPLQAFTEAFFGQGTRLTVV.